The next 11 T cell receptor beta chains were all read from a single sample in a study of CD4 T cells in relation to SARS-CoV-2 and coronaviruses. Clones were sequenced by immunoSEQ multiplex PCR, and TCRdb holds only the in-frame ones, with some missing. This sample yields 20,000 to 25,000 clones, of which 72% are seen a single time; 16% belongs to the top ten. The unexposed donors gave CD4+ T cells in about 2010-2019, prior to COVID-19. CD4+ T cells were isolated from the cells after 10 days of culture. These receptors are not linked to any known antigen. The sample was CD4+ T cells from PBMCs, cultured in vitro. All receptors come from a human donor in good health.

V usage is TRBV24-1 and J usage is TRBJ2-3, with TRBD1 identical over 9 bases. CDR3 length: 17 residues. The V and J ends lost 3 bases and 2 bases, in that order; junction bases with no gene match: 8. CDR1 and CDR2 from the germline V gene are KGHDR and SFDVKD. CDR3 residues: CATSDILRDRDTDTQYF. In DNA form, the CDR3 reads TGTGCCACCAGTGATATCCTCCGGGACAGGGACACAGATACGCAGTATTTT.

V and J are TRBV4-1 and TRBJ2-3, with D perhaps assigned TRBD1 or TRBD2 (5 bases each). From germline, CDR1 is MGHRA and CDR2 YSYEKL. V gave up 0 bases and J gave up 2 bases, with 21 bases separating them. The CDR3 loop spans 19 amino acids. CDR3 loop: CASSQDPRQLRDHTDTQYF. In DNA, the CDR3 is TGCGCCAGCAGCCAAGATCCAAGACAGTTAAGGGACCACACAGATACGCAGTATTTT.

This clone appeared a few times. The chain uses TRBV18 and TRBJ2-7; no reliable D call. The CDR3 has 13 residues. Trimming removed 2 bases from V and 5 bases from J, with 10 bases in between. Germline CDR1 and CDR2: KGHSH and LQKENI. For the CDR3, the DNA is TGTGCCAGCTCACCATCCGGGCTCGACGAGCAGTACTTC. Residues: CASSPSGLDEQYF.

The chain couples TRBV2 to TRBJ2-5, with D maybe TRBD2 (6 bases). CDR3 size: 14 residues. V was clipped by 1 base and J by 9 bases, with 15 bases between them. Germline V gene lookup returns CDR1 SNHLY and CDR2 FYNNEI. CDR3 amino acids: CASSEVTPGGAQYF. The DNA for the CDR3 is TGTGCCAGCAGTGAAGTGACACCCGGGGGAGCCCAGTACTTC.

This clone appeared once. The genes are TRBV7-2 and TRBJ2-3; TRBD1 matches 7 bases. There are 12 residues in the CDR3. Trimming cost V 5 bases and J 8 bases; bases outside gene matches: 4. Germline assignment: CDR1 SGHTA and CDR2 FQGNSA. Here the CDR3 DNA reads TGTGCCAGCAGCACGTACAGGGGTACGCAGTATTTT. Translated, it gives CASSTYRGTQYF.

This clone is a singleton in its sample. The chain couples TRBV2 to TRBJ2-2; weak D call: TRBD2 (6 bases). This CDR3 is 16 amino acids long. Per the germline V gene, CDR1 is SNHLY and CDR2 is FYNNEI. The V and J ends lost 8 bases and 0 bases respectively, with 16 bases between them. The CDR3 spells CASGASAGPNTGELFF. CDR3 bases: TGTGCCAGCGGGGCCTCAGCGGGCCCGAACACCGGGGAGCTGTTTTTT.

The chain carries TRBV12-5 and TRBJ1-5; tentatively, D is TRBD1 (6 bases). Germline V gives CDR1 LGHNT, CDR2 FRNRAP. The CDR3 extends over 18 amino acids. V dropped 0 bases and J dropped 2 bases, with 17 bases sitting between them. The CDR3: CASGLVPREGGGNQPQHF. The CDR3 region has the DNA TGTGCTAGTGGTTTGGTCCCCAGGGAGGGGGGGGGCAATCAGCCCCAGCATTTT. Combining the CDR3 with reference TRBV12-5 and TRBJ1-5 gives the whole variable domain DARVTQTPRHKVTEMGQEVTMRCQPILGHNTVFWYRQTMMQGLELLAYFRNRAPLDDSGMPKDRFSAEMPDATLATLKIQPSEPRDSAVYFCASGLVPREGGGNQPQHFGDGTRLSIL.

The CDR3 DNA reads TGTGCCAGCAGTTTAGGGGACTACAATGAGCAGTTCTTC. This sequence encodes CASSLGDYNEQFF. This sequence joins TRBV12-3 or TRBV12-4 and TRBJ2-1; D uncertain. The CDR3 has 13 residues. With 1 base removed from V and 3 bases from J, the gap between germline ends came to 4 bases.

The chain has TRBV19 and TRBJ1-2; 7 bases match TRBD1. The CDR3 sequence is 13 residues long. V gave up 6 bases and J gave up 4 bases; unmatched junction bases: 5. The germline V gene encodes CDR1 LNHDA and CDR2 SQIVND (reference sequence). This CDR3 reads CASSMGQTYGYTF. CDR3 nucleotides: TGTGCCAGTAGCATGGGACAGACCTATGGCTACACCTTC.

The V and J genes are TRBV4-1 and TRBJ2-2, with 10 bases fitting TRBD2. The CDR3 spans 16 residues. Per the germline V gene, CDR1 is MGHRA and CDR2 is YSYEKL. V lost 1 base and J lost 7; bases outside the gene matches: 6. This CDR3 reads CASSQASGSLDGELFF. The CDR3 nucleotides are TGCGCCAGCAGCCAAGCTAGCGGGAGTTTGGACGGGGAGCTGTTTTTT.

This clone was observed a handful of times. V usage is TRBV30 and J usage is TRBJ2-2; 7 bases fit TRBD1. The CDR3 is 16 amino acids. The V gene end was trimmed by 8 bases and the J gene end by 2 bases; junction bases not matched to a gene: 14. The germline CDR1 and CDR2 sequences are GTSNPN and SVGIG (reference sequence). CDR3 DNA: TGTGCCCGGATGAGAGGGGGCGCGCTAAACACCGGGGAGCTGTTTTTT. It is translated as CARMRGGALNTGELFF.